This is a list of T cell receptor beta chains from one sample in a study of cytomegalovirus exposure and HLA in healthy donors. Generated by immunoSEQ multiplex PCR, the TCRdb table keeps only in-frame clones and is missing some. The table includes about 140,000 clones, roughly 78% detected once. The specimen sequenced was PBMCs. The origin of the receptors is a man between 18 and 35 years old in good health and CMV-seropositive. CDR3s include the opening cysteine and the closing phenylalanine or tryptophan. D genes are given only for firm matches. Size tells how often a clone was seen (once, few, many) or the class of an expanded clone, and some rows leave it out.

D | J | size | V | DNA | CDR3
- | TRBJ2-3 | - | TRBV5-1 | TGCGCCAGCAGCTTGGGAGGACAAGCGCATTTT | CASSLGGQAHF
TRBD2 | TRBJ2-7 | - | TRBV6-5 | TGTGCCAGCAGTTACCTGACTAGCGGGAGGCCCTACGAGCAGTACTTC | CASSYLTSGRPYEQYF
- | TRBJ2-7 | - | TRBV10-3 | TGTGCCATCAGTGAGGCGGGGAGCTCCTACGAGCAGTACTTC | CAISEAGSSYEQYF
- | TRBJ2-2 | few | TRBV6-6 | TGTGCCAGCAGTGGGCTTGGTAGCGGAAACACCGGGGAGCTGTTTTTT | CASSGLGSGNTGELFF
- | TRBJ1-3 | - | TRBV6-5 | TGTGCCAGCAGTTACTCTCCGACAAGCTCTGGAAACACCATATATTTT | CASSYSPTSSGNTIYF
TRBD1 | TRBJ1-5 | - | TRBV4-1 | TGCGCCAGCAGCCATTCTGGGGGGGACAGGGGGAGTCAGCCCCAGCATTTT | CASSHSGGDRGSQPQHF
- | TRBJ1-5 | - | TRBV6-6 | TGTGCCAGCAGTCAAGGTGTCACGGGAAGCAATCAGCCCCAGCATTTT | CASSQGVTGSNQPQHF
- | TRBJ2-6 | - | TRBV30 | TGTGCCTGGAGTGCGACGGGTGGGGCCAACGTCCTGACTTTC | CAWSATGGANVLTF
TRBD2 | TRBJ2-2 | few | TRBV4-1 | TGCGCCAGCAGCCAGGAGTCTAGCGGGGGGAACACCGGGGAGCTGTTTTTT | CASSQESSGGNTGELFF
TRBD1 | TRBJ1-1 | - | TRBV27 | TGTGCCAGCAGTTTAAGGACAGGGAGTGAAGCTTTCTTT | CASSLRTGSEAFF
- | TRBJ2-7 | - | TRBV19 | TGCGTCAGTAGTATAGATGTGAGGGTCTACGAGCAGTACTTC | CVSSIDVRVYEQYF
- | TRBJ1-2 | - | TRBV5-1 | TGCGCCAGCAGCTCAGGGTATAACTATGGCTACACCTTC | CASSSGYNYGYTF
- | TRBJ2-2 | few | TRBV28 | TGTGCCAGCAAGGGGGGGGGCGCAAACACCGGGGAGCTGTTTTTT | CASKGGGANTGELFF
TRBD1 | TRBJ1-3 | - | TRBV7-8 | TGTGCCAGCAGCTTATCAAGGACAGGGGGACACACCATATATTTT | CASSLSRTGGHTIYF
- | TRBJ2-1 | - | TRBV28 | TGTGCCAGCAGCCAATCTAGCGCGAGCTCCTACAATGAGCAGTTCTTC | CASSQSSASSYNEQFF
TRBD2 | TRBJ2-1 | - | TRBV7-6 | TGTGCCAGCAGCCCCTCGGCGGGAGGAGATGAGCAGTTCTTC | CASSPSAGGDEQFF
- | TRBJ1-2 | once | TRBV2 | TGTGCCAGAGCGGACTATGGCTACACCTTC | CARADYGYTF
TRBD1 | TRBJ2-7 | - | TRBV5-4 | TGTGCCAGCAGCTTGTCTGGGACAGGGGAATTCTACGAGCAGTACTTC | CASSLSGTGEFYEQYF
- | TRBJ2-7 | - | TRBV25-1 | TGTGCCAGCAGTGGGGCGAATAGGGGCTCCTACGAGCAGTACTTC | CASSGANRGSYEQYF
TRBD1 | TRBJ2-5 | - | TRBV28 | TGTGCCAGCAGCTCCCCGGGACAGAACAAAGAGACCCAGTACTTC | CASSSPGQNKETQYF
TRBD1 | TRBJ2-3 | - | TRBV9 | TGTGCCAGCAGTGTGACTTCTACGGACAGGGCAGATACGCAGTATTTT | CASSVTSTDRADTQYF
TRBD1 | TRBJ2-7 | - | TRBV19 | TGTGCCAGTAGTATTCGACAGGGGGTACTTCGCGAGCAGTACTTC | CASSIRQGVLREQYF
- | TRBJ2-3 | - | TRBV2 | TGTGCCAGCAGTGAATGGAGACCATCGCCCACAGATACGCAGTATTTT | CASSEWRPSPTDTQYF
- | TRBJ1-2 | - | TRBV7-9 | TGTGCCAGCAGCTTTGGACGGGGAGAAGACTATGGCTACACCTTC | CASSFGRGEDYGYTF
TRBD1 | TRBJ1-1 | - | TRBV2 | TGTGCCAGCAGTCCTAACAGGGGCACTGAAGCTTTCTTT | CASSPNRGTEAFF
TRBD1 | TRBJ1-5 | - | TRBV27 | TGTGCCAGCAGTTTATCGCGACAGGGGGCCCTCGGGCAGCCCCAGCATTTT | CASSLSRQGALGQPQHF
TRBD1 | TRBJ2-7 | - | TRBV5-1 | TGCGCCAGCAGCTTGGACGGGACAGGGATCTACGAGCAGTACTTC | CASSLDGTGIYEQYF
- | TRBJ2-3 | - | TRBV5-8 | TGTGCCAGCAGCGAGGGACGGGGGGATACGCAGTATTTT | CASSEGRGDTQYF